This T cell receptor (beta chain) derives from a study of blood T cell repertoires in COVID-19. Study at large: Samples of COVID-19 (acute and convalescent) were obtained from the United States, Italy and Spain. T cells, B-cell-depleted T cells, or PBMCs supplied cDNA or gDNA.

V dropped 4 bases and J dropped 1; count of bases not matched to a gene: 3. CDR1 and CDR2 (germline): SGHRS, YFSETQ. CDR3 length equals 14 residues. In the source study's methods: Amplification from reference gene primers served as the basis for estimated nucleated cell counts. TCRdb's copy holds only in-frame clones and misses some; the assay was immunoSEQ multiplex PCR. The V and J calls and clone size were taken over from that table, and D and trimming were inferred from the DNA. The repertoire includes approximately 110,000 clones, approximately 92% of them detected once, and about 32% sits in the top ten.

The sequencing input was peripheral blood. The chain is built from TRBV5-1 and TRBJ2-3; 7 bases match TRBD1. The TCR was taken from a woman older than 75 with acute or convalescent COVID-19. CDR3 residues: CASSTGQGTDTQYF. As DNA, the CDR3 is TGCGCCAGCAGCACCGGACAGGGCACAGATACGCAGTATTTT.